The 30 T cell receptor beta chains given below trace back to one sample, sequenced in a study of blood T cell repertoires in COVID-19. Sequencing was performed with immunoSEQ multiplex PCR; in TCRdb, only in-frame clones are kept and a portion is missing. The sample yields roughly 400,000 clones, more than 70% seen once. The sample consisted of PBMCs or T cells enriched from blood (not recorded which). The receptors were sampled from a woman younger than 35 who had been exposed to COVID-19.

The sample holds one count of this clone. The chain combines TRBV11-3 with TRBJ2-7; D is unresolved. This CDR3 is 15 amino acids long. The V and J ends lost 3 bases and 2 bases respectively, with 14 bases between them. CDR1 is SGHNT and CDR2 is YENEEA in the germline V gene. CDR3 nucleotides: TGTGCCAGCAGCTTGGGTCTAGTCGGCGCCTACGAGCAGTACTTC. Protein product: CASSLGLVGAYEQYF.

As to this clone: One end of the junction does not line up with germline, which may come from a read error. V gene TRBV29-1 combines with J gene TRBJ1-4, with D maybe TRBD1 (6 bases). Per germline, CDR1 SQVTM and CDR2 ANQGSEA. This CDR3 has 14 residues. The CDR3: CSVEGTDTTEKLFF. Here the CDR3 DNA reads TGCAGCGTTGAAGGGACAGACACTACTGAAAAACTGTTTTTT.

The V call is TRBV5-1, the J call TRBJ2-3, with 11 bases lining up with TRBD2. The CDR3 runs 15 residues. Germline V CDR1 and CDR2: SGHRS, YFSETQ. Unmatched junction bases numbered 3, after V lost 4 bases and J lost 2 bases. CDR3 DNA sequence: TGCGCCAGCAGCCCGACTAGCGGGGTCACAGATACGCAGTATTTT. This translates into CASSPTSGVTDTQYF.

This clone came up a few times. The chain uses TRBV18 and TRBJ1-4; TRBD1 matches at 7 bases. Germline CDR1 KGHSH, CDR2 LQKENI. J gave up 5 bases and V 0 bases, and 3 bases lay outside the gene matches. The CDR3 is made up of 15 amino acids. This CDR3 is CASSPPGQLNEKLFF. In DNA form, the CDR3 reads TGTGCCAGCTCACCACCGGGACAGCTCAATGAAAAACTGTTTTTT.

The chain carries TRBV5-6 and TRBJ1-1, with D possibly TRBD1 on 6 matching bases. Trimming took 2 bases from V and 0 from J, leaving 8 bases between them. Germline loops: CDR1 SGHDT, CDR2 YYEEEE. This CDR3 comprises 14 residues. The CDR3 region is CASSFGGLNTEAFF. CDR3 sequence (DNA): TGTGCCAGCAGCTTTGGGGGCCTGAACACTGAAGCTTTCTTT.

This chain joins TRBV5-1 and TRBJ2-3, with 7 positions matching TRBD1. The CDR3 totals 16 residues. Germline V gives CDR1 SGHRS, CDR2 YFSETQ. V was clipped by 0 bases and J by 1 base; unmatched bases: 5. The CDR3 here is CASSLGSQGGTDTQYF. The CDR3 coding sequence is TGCGCCAGCAGCTTGGGGTCCCAGGGGGGCACAGATACGCAGTATTTT.

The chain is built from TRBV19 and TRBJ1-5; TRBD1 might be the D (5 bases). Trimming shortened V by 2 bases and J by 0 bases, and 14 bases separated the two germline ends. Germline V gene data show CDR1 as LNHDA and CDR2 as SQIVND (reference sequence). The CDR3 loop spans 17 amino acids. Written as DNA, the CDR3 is TGTGCCAGTAGTATACAGGGTTCACTACTTAGCAATCAGCCCCAGCATTTT. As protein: CASSIQGSLLSNQPQHF.

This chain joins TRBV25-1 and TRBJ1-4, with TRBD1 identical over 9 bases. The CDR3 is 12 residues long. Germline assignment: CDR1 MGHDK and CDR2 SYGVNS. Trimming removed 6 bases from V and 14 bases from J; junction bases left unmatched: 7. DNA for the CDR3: TGTGCCAGCAGAACGGACAGGGGCCCGCTGTTTTTT. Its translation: CASRTDRGPLFF. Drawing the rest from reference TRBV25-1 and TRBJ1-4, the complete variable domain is EADIYQTPRYLVIGTGKKITLECSQTMGHDKMYWYQQDPGMELHLIHYSYGVNSTEKGDLSSESTVSRIRTEHFPLTLESARPSHTSQYLCASRTDRGPLFFGSGTQLSVL.

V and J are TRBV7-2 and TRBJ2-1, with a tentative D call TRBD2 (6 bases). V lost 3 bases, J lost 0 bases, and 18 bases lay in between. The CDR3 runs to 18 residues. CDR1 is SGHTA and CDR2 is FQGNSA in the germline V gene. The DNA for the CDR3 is TGTGCCAGCAGCTTCGCGGCGGGGTTAATGTTCTCCTACAATGAGCAGTTCTTC. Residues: CASSFAAGLMFSYNEQFF.

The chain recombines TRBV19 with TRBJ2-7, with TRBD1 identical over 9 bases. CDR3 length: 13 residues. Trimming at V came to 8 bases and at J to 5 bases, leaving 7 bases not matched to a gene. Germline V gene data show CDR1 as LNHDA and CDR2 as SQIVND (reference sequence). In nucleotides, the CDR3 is TGTGCCAGTTCCACAGGGGGCCTCAACGAGCAGTACTTC. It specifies CASSTGGLNEQYF. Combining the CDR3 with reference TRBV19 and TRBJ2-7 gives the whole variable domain DGGITQSPKYLFRKEGQNVTLSCEQNLNHDAMYWYRQDPGQGLRLIYYSQIVNDFQKGDIAEGYSVSREKKESFPLTVTSAQKNPTAFYLCASSTGGLNEQYFGPGTRLTVT.

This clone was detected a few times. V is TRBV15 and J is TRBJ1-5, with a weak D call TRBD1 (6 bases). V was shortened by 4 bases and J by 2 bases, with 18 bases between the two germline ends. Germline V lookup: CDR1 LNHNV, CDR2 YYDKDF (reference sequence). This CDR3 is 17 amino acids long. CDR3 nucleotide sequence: TGTGCCACCAGCAATAGGGGGGGAGGAAGGGGCAATCAGCCCCAGCATTTT. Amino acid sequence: CATSNRGGGRGNQPQHF.

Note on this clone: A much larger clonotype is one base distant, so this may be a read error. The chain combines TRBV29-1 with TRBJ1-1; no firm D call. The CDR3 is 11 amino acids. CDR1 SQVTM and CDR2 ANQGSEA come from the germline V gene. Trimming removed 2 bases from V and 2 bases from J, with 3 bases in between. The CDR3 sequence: CSVEHNTEAFF. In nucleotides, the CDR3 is TGCAGCGTTGAACATAACACTGAAGCTTTCTTT.

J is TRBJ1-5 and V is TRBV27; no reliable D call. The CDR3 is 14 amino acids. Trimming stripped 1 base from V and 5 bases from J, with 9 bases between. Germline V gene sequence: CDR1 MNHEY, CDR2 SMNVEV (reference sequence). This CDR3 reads CASSLLMSDQPQHF. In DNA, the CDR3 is TGTGCCAGCAGTTTATTAATGTCAGATCAGCCCCAGCATTTT.

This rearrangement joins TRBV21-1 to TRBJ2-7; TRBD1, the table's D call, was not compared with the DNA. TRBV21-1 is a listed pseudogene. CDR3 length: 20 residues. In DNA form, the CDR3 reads TGTGCCAGCAGCAAAATGGGGGGTAGGGGGCCGAACGCCATCAAGGGAGAGCAGTACTTC. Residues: CASSKMGGRGPNAIKGEQYF.

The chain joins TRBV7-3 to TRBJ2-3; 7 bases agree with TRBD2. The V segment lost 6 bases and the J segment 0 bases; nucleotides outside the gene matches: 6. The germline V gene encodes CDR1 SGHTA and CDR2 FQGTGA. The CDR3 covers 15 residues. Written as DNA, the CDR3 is TGTGCCAGCAGTCCCGGGACTACTAGCACAGATACGCAGTATTTT. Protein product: CASSPGTTSTDTQYF.

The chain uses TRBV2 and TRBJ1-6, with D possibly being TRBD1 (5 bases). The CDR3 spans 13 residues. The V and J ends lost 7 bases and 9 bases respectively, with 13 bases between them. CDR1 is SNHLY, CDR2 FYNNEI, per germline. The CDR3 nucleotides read TGTGCCAGCAAAGGGGAAGGTAGTTCACCCCTCCACTTT. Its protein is CASKGEGSSPLHF.

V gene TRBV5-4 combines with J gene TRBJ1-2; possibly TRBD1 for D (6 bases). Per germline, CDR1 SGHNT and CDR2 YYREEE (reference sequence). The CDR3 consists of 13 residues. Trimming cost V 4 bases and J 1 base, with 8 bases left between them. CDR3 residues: CASSIQGNYGYTF. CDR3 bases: TGTGCCAGCAGCATACAGGGTAACTATGGCTACACCTTC.

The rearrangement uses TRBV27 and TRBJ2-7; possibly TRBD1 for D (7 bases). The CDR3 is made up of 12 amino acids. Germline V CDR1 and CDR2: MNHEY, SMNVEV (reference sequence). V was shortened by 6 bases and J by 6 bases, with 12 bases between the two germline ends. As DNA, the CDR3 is TGTGCCAGCAGGTCAGGGGGGCTCGAGCAGTACTTC. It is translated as CASRSGGLEQYF.

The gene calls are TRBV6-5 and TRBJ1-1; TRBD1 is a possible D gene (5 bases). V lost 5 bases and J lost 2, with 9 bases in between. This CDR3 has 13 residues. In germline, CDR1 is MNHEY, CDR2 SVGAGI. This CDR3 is CASSLQVNTEAFF. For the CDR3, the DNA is TGTGCCAGCAGTCTACAGGTTAACACTGAAGCTTTCTTT.

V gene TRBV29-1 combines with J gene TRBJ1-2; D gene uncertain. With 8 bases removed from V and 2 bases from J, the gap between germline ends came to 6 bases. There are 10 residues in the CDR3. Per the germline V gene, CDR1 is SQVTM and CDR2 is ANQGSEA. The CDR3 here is CSTGNYGYTF. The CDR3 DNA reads TGCAGCACCGGGAACTATGGCTACACCTTC.

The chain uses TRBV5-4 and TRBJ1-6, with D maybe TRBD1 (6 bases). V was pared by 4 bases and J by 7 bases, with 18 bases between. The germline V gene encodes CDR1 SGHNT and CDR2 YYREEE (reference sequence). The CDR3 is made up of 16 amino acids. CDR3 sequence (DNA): TGTGCCAGCAGCACCGCCACACAGGGTCGCAATTCACCCCTCCACTTT. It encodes CASSTATQGRNSPLHF.

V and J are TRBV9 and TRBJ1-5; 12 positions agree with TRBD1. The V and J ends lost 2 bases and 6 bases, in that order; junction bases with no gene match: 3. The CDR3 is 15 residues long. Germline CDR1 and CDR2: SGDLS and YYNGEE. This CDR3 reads CASSVGTGGVQPQHF. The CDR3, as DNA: TGTGCCAGCAGCGTCGGGACAGGGGGCGTTCAGCCCCAGCATTTT.

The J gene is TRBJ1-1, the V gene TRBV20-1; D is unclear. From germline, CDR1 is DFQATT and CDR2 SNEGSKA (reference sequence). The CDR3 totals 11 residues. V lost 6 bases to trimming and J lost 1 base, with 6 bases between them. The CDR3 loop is CSATWNTEAFF. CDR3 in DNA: TGCAGTGCAACATGGAACACTGAAGCTTTCTTT.

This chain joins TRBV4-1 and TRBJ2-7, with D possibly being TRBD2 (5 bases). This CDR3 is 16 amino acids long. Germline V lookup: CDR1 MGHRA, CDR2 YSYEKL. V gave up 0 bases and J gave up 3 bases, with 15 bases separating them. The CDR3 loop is CASSQDIGLSSYEQYF. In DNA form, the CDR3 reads TGCGCCAGCAGCCAAGATATCGGACTCTCCAGCTACGAGCAGTACTTC.

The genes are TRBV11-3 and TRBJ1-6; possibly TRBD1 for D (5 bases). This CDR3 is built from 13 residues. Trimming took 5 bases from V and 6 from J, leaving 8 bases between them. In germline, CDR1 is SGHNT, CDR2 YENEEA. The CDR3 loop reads CASSPGLNSPLHF. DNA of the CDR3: TGTGCCAGCAGCCCGGGACTTAATTCACCCCTCCACTTT.

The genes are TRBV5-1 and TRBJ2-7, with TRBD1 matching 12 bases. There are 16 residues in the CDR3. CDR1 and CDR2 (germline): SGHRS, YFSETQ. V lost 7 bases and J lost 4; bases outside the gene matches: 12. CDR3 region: CASAQGTGGNSYEQYF. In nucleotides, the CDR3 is TGCGCCAGCGCCCAGGGGACAGGGGGCAATTCATACGAGCAGTACTTC.

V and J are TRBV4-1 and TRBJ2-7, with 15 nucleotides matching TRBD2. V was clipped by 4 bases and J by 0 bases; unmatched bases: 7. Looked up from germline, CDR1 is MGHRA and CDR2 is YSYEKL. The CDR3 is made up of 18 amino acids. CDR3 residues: CASSRKGLAGGSSYEQYF. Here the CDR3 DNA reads TGCGCCAGCAGCCGAAAGGGACTAGCGGGGGGAAGCTCCTACGAGCAGTACTTC.

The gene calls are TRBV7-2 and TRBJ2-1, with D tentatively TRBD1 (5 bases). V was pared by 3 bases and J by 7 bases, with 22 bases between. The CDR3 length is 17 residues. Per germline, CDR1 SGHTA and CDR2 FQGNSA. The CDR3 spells CASSFKLSREALNEQFF. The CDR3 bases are TGTGCCAGCAGCTTTAAGTTAAGCAGGGAAGCGTTAAATGAGCAGTTCTTC.

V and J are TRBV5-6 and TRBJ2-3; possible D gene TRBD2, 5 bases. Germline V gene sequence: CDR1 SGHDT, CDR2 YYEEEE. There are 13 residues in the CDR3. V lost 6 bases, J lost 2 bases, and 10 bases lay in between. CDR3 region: CASIEGNTDTQYF. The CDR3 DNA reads TGTGCCAGCATAGAGGGTAACACAGATACGCAGTATTTT.

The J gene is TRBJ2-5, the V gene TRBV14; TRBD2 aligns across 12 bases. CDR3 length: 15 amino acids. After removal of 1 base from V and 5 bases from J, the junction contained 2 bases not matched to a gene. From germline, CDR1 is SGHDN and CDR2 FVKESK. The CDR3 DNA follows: TGTGCCAGCAGCCAAGGAGGACTAGCGGGGGAGACCCAGTACTTC. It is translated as CASSQGGLAGETQYF.